The rows below give T cell receptor beta chains drawn from one sample of a study of blood T cell repertoires in COVID-19. The protocol was immunoSEQ multiplex PCR, while the TCRdb copy is restricted to in-frame clones and leaves out a portion. This table has 200,000 to 300,000 clones, 85% to 90% appearing once. The sequenced sample consisted of peripheral blood. The receptors were sampled from a woman between 40 and 55 years old with acute or convalescent COVID-19. CDR3s include the opening cysteine and the closing phenylalanine or tryptophan. Each record gives: clone size, J gene, D gene, CDR3 length, V gene, CDR3 DNA, CDR3 protein. The D gene is left open where the match is weak. A clone size is listed for some rows: how often the clone was seen (once, few, many), or a class if it is expanded.

NA | TRBJ1-2 | TRBD1 | 16 | TRBV19 | TGTGCCAGTAGTTTAATGGGAGGACAGGCCGACTATGGCTACACCTTC | CASSLMGGQADYGYTF
few | TRBJ2-3 | NA | 12 | TRBV12-3/TRBV12-4 | TGTGCCAGCCACATCAGGGCAGATACGCAGTATTTT | CASHIRADTQYF
NA | TRBJ1-6 | NA | 17 | TRBV5-1 | TGCGCCAGCAAAACCTTCGGACGGGGATACTATAATTCACCCCTCCACTTT | CASKTFGRGYYNSPLHF
NA | TRBJ1-5 | NA | 14 | TRBV27 | TGTGCCAGCAGTTTGACGGGGGTAGCTCAGCCCCAGCATTTT | CASSLTGVAQPQHF
NA | TRBJ1-5 | NA | 14 | TRBV30 | TGTGCCTGGAGCTCCGGGATCTACAATCAGCCCCAGCATTTT | CAWSSGIYNQPQHF
NA | TRBJ2-3 | TRBD2 | 16 | TRBV15 | TGTGCCACCAGCAGAGGAGCGGGGGGCCGCACAGATACGCAGTATTTT | CATSRGAGGRTDTQYF
NA | TRBJ1-6 | TRBD1 | 14 | TRBV19 | TGTGCCAGTTCTCAGACAGGGAACAATTCACCCCTCCACTTT | CASSQTGNNSPLHF
NA | TRBJ2-1 | NA | 16 | TRBV6-6 | TGTGCCAGCAGTTACTTCTCTAGGAGCTCCTACAATGAGCAGTTCTTC | CASSYFSRSSYNEQFF
NA | TRBJ1-2 | NA | 11 | TRBV20-1 | TGCAGTGCTGGCCGAGGCGATGGCTACACCTTC | CSAGRGDGYTF
NA | TRBJ2-1 | TRBD2 | 16 | TRBV18 | TGTGCCAGCTCACCACCCCAGCGGGGGGTCTACAATGAGCAGTTCTTC | CASSPPQRGVYNEQFF
once | TRBJ2-1 | TRBD2 | 18 | TRBV2 | TGTGCCAGCGCGAGACTCTGGTCTAGCGGGGGGGCGAAAGGAGAGCAGTTCTTC | CASARLWSSGGAKGEQFF
NA | TRBJ2-3 | TRBD2 | 15 | TRBV5-1 | TGCGCCAGCAGCTCCTCTAGCGGGGGGGTAGATACGCAGTATTTT | CASSSSSGGVDTQYF
NA | TRBJ1-1 | TRBD1 | 16 | TRBV5-1 | TGCGCCAGCAGCTGGGACAGCCCATTCATGAACACTGAAGCTTTCTTT | CASSWDSPFMNTEAFF
NA | TRBJ1-5 | NA | 16 | TRBV6-6 | TGTGCCAGCAGTCGAATGGTGAGGATTGGCAATCAGCCCCAGCATTTT | CASSRMVRIGNQPQHF
NA | TRBJ1-1 | TRBD1 | 16 | TRBV7-9 | TGTGCCAGCAGGGCCGGGACAGGGAGTAAGGGCACTGAAGCTTTCTTT | CASRAGTGSKGTEAFF
NA | TRBJ1-5 | NA | 15 | TRBV15 | TGTGCCGCCGCCCCCGCGGGGGAGGGCAATCAGCCCCAGCATTTT | CAAAPAGEGNQPQHF
NA | TRBJ2-5 | TRBD2 | 15 | TRBV18 | TGTGCCAGCTCTCCTGCGGGGGGACACATGAAGACCCAGTACTTC | CASSPAGGHMKTQYF